Listed below are T cell receptor beta chains from one sample, sequenced in a study of T-cell reconstitution after alpha-beta-depleted transplantation in children. TCRdb called the PCR reads again in MiXCR, with one record for every CDR3 protein. Of 19,000 or so distinct CDR3 sequences listed, around 13% are singletons. Sample: PBMCs, mostly from graft donor cells, taken 60 days after TCRalphabeta/CD19-depleted stem cell transplant. The receptor set was obtained from a female patient aged 2-9 years who had a stem cell transplant for congenital amegakaryocytic thrombocytopenia, so the T cells may come from the graft donor. Both conserved end residues are part of each CDR3. A D gene is named only where the DNA matches it firmly. A clone size is listed for some rows: how often the clone was seen (once, few, many), or a class if it is expanded.

d_call	j_call	clone_size	v_call	cdr3_nt	cdr3_aa
NA	TRBJ1-2	few	TRBV7-9	TGTGCCAGCAGCTTTGACAACTATGGCTACACCTTC	CASSFDNYGYTF
NA	TRBJ1-5	many	TRBV20-1	TGCAGTGCTAGAGGACCGTCATATAGCAATCAGCCCCAGCATTTT	CSARGPSYSNQPQHF
TRBD1	TRBJ2-2	many	TRBV6-1	TGTGCCAGCGGGACAGGGACCGGGGAGCTGTTTTTT	CASGTGTGELFF
NA	TRBJ2-5	medium-sized	TRBV7-6	TGTGCCAGCAGCATCCTGAGGAGCCAAGAGACCCAGTACTTC	CASSILRSQETQYF
TRBD2	TRBJ2-5	many	TRBV24-1	TGTGCCACCAGTGATGGCGGGAGGGAAGAGACCCAGTACTTC	CATSDGGREETQYF
NA	TRBJ2-1	many	TRBV11-2	TGTGCCAGCAGCTTAGACCCTTACAATGAGCAGTTCTTC	CASSLDPYNEQFF
NA	TRBJ2-3	many	TRBV6-5	TGTGCCAGCAGTTACCGGGCGGGACCTATATCTCTGGAATTAGATACGCAGTATTTT	CASSYRAGPISLELDTQYF
TRBD2	TRBJ2-7	few	TRBV6-2/TRBV6-3	TGTGCCAGCAGCGGACTAGCGGGGTCCTACGAGCAGTACTTC	CASSGLAGSYEQYF
NA	TRBJ1-1	many	TRBV20-1	TGCAGTGCTAGCCCATCCCTCGGGGTGAACACTGAAGCTTTCTTT	CSASPSLGVNTEAFF
NA	TRBJ2-1	few	TRBV7-3	TGTGCCAGCAGCTTAACTAGCGGCCTCAATGAGCAGTTCTTC	CASSLTSGLNEQFF
TRBD1	TRBJ2-2	many	TRBV5-1	TGCGCCAGCAGCTTCCAGGGGGCCGGGGAGCTGTTTTTT	CASSFQGAGELFF
TRBD2	TRBJ2-2	NA	TRBV11-2	TGTGCCAGCAGGACCCCCCGTGGGAGGGTTGGGGAGCTGTTTTTT	CASRTPRGRVGELFF
NA	TRBJ1-1	many	TRBV5-1	TGCGCCAGCAGCGCGGCCGGTCCCCACACTGAAGCTTTCTTT	CASSAAGPHTEAFF
TRBD1	TRBJ2-5	many	TRBV7-2	TGTGCCAGCAGCTCGACCCCGGGACAGCGAGAGACCCAGTACTTC	CASSSTPGQRETQYF
NA	TRBJ1-1	many	TRBV29-1	TGCAGCGGGTGGGTCGGCATGAACACTGAAGCTTTCTTT	CSGWVGMNTEAFF
NA	TRBJ2-1	medium-sized	TRBV3-1	TGTGCCAGCAGCCAGTCCCCCGGAGGTGAGCAGTTCTTC	CASSQSPGGEQFF
TRBD1	TRBJ2-7	few	TRBV6-1	TGTGCCAGCCGGCTGAACCGGGACAGCTACGAGCAGTACTTC	CASRLNRDSYEQYF
NA	TRBJ2-7	many	TRBV29-1	TGCAGCGTTGTGATGGGGACTTTCAGCTCCTACGAGCAGTACTTC	CSVVMGTFSSYEQYF
NA	TRBJ1-2	many	TRBV12-3/TRBV12-4	TGTGCCAGCAGCAACAGGGCTGGCTACACCTTC	CASSNRAGYTF
NA	TRBJ2-2	many	TRBV5-1	TGCGCCAGCAGCTTGAGGAACACCGGGGAGCTGTTTTTT	CASSLRNTGELFF
NA	TRBJ2-3	many	TRBV6-5	TGTGCCAGCTGGCGGGGCGGGGATACGCAGTATTTT	CASWRGGDTQYF
TRBD1	TRBJ1-2	many	TRBV29-1	TGCAGCGTTCTCCGGGACAGGGGTGGCTATGGCTACACCTTC	CSVLRDRGGYGYTF
TRBD1	TRBJ1-5	many	TRBV7-8	TGTGCCAGCAGCTTAGACAGGGGGCCCAATCAGCCCCAGCATTTT	CASSLDRGPNQPQHF
NA	TRBJ2-6	many	TRBV2	TGTGCCAGCAGCCGCCCGTCTGGGGCCAACGTCCTGACTTTC	CASSRPSGANVLTF
TRBD1	TRBJ2-5	many	TRBV7-7	TGCGCCAGCAGCTTAGACGGGACAGCTCCGGAGACCCAGTACTTC	CASSLDGTAPETQYF
NA	TRBJ1-2	NA	TRBV6-5	TGTGCCAGCCTGGGGGGAAAAGGCTACACCTTC	CASLGGKGYTF
NA	TRBJ2-1	many	TRBV7-8	TGTGCCAGCAGTCCGACCGGGGCGGAGCAGTTCTTC	CASSPTGAEQFF
NA	TRBJ1-6	many	TRBV20-1	TGCAGTGCTAGTAGTGAACAGTATAATTCACCCCTCCACTTT	CSASSEQYNSPLHF
NA	TRBJ1-3	many	TRBV5-1	TGCGCCAGCAGCTTGGAACCCCAGGGAGGGAACACCATATATTTT	CASSLEPQGGNTIYF
NA	TRBJ1-2	many	TRBV7-9	TGTGCCAGCAATCAGGAAACCACCTTC	CASNQETTF
TRBD1	TRBJ2-6	few	TRBV19	TGTGCCAGTAGTTTCGAACAGGGGACTGGGGCCAACGTCCTGACTTTC	CASSFEQGTGANVLTF
TRBD1	TRBJ2-3	many	TRBV19	TGTGCCAGTAGTATATCAGCCGGGACAGCCACAGATACGCAGTATTTT	CASSISAGTATDTQYF
NA	TRBJ1-5	many	TRBV5-8	TGTGCCAGCACCGTAAGACCTGCCAATCAGCCCCAGCATTTT	CASTVRPANQPQHF
NA	TRBJ1-2	many	TRBV3-1	TGTGCCAGCAGCTCGGGCGGCTCACAGGGTTATGGCTACACCTTC	CASSSGGSQGYGYTF
NA	TRBJ2-7	many	TRBV12-3/TRBV12-4	TGTGCCAGCAGTCCCTTAAGGTACTCCTACGAGCAGTACTTC	CASSPLRYSYEQYF
NA	TRBJ2-5	many	TRBV20-1	TGCAGTGCTAGAGCAGAGACCCAGTACTTC	CSARAETQYF
NA	TRBJ2-2	many	TRBV5-1	TGCGCCAGCAGCTTCACCGGGGAGCTGTTTTTT	CASSFTGELFF
NA	TRBJ2-3	many	TRBV20-1	TGCAGTGCTAGAGGGGGCCGGCATCTAAAAGATACGCAGTATTTT	CSARGGRHLKDTQYF
NA	TRBJ2-2	many	TRBV5-5	TGTGCCAGCACCACACCTCTCTTCGACACCGGGGAGCTGTTTTTT	CASTTPLFDTGELFF
TRBD1	TRBJ2-5	many	TRBV27	TGTGCCAGCAGTTTGTCTCCAAACACCGGGACAGGGTTGTATCGGACCCAGTACTTC	CASSLSPNTGTGLYRTQYF
NA	TRBJ1-6	many	TRBV5-1	TGCGCCAGCAGCTTCACCGGGACCCGTAGGGCCTATAATTCACCCCTCCACTTT	CASSFTGTRRAYNSPLHF
NA	TRBJ2-1	many	TRBV12-3/TRBV12-4	TGTGCCAGCAGGCGGAGGGGATACTCCTACAATGAGCAGTTCTTC	CASRRRGYSYNEQFF
TRBD1	TRBJ2-5	many	TRBV4-1	TGCGCCAGCAGCCAAGAGGGAGGGGGACAGGGCCAAGAGACCCAGTACTTC	CASSQEGGGQGQETQYF
NA	TRBJ1-6	many	TRBV27	TGTGCCAGCAGCCTCGGGGCAGGGGTTTCACCCCTCCACTTT	CASSLGAGVSPLHF
TRBD1	TRBJ2-4	many	TRBV7-8	TGTGCCAGCAGCTTAGGAACCGACAGGGCCGAAGGGGCCCGCTCCAAAAACATTCAGTACTTC	CASSLGTDRAEGARSKNIQYF
NA	TRBJ1-1	many	TRBV6-2/TRBV6-3	TGTGCCAGCAGTTTCAGGGTAGAGGCCACTGAAGCTTTCTTT	CASSFRVEATEAFF
NA	TRBJ2-7	many	TRBV21-1	TGTGCCACTAAGAGGGCTAGCGGGAGTCTCGAGCAGTACTTC	CATKRASGSLEQYF
TRBD1	TRBJ2-4	many	TRBV5-1	TGCGCCAGCAGCTTGGTACTCCGGGACAGGGGCCACAGTGGAAACATTCAGTACTTC	CASSLVLRDRGHSGNIQYF
TRBD2	TRBJ2-2	many	TRBV14	TGTGCCAGCAGCCTCGGGACTAGCGGGAGTAACGGCACCGGGGAGCTGTTTTTT	CASSLGTSGSNGTGELFF
NA	TRBJ2-7	many	TRBV5-1	TGCGCCAGCAGCTTGGGCAGGGGGGACTACGAGCAGTACTTC	CASSLGRGDYEQYF
NA	TRBJ2-1	NA	TRBV11-1	TGTGCCAGCAGCTTCGTTGATGAGCAGTTCTTC	CASSFVDEQFF